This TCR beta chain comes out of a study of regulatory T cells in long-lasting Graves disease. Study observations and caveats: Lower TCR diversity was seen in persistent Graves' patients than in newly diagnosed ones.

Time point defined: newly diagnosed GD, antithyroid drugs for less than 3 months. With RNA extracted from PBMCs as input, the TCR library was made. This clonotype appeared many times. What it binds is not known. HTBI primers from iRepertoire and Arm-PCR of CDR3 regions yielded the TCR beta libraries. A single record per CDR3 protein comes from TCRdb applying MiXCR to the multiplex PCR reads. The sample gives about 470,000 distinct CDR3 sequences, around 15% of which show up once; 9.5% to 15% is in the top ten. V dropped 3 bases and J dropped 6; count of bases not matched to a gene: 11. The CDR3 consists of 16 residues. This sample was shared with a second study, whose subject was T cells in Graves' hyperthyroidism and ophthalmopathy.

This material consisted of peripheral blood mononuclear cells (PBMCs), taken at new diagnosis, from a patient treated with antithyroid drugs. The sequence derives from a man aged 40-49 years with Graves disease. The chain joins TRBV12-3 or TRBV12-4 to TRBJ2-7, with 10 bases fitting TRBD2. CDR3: CASSFLAGGTHPEQYF. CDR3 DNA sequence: TGTGCCAGCAGTTTCTTAGCGGGGGGAACCCACCCCGAGCAGTACTTC.